The 9 T cell receptor beta chains below come from one sample, sequenced in a study of T cells in Graves' hyperthyroidism and ophthalmopathy. TCR beta CDR3 sequences were amplified from RNA transcripts. When the TCR CDR3 underwent first-round RT-PCR, the HTBI primer set was used. TCRdb called the multiplex PCR reads again in MiXCR, with one record for every CDR3 protein. The sample has about 290,000 distinct CDR3 sequences, 15% to 20% seen once. The sample consisted of blood. These receptor sequences come from a man aged 45-65 years with Graves' ophthalmopathy.

This clonotype occurred a few times. The CDR3 coding sequence is TGTGCCAGCAGTTTACCAGAGGGGGTTGAAGCTTTCTTT. Translated, it gives CASSLPEGVEAFF. The chain combines TRBV28 with TRBJ1-1; perhaps TRBD1 as D (6 bases). CDR1 and CDR2 (germline): MDHEN, SYDVKM. There are 13 residues in the CDR3. V shed 2 bases and J shed 7 bases, with 11 bases lying between them.

This clonotype was observed many times. The chain couples TRBV11-2 to TRBJ2-3; D might be TRBD2 (5 bases). The germline gives CDR1 SGHAT, CDR2 FQNNGV. This CDR3 contains 15 residues. With 5 bases removed from V and 2 bases from J, the gap between germline ends came to 14 bases. The DNA of the CDR3 is TGTGCCAGCAGCCCCACGGGGTCTTCCACAGATACGCAGTATTTT. Its protein product is CASSPTGSSTDTQYF.

This clonotype has ten or more counts. The rearrangement links TRBV3-1 to TRBJ2-7; unclear D gene. Trimming removed 0 bases from V and 3 bases from J, with 12 bases in between. This CDR3 comprises 15 residues. Germline CDR1 is LGHDT and CDR2 is YNNKEL (reference sequence). CDR3 protein: CASSQDGAGNYEQYF. The CDR3 DNA sequence: TGTGCCAGCAGCCAAGATGGAGCAGGAAACTACGAGCAGTACTTC.

There are many counts of this clonotype. The chain combines TRBV5-1 with TRBJ2-1; 9 bases line up with TRBD1. There are 16 residues in the CDR3. Looked up from germline, CDR1 is SGHRS and CDR2 is YFSETQ. With 5 bases clipped from V and 3 bases from J, the junction kept 9 bases outside the gene matches. The CDR3 sequence: CASSQTGTGFYNEQFF. DNA of the CDR3: TGCGCCAGCAGTCAGACCGGGACAGGGTTCTACAATGAGCAGTTCTTC.

The CDR3 is CASGLAGGREQFF. DNA of the CDR3: TGTGCCTCGGGACTAGCGGGAGGGCGTGAGCAGTTCTTC. The rearrangement joins TRBV10-3 to TRBJ2-1; 16 bases are shared with TRBD2. Germline values: CDR1 ENHRY, CDR2 SYGVKD. The CDR3 has 13 residues. J lost 9 bases, V lost 11 bases, and 4 bases had no gene match.

As concerns this clonotype: A much larger clone lies a single base off, so this may be a read error. The chain joins TRBV30 to TRBJ1-2; unclear D gene. From germline, CDR1 is GTSNPN and CDR2 SVGIG (reference sequence). The CDR3 is 10 amino acids. In DNA, the CDR3 is TGTGCCCGGAGTAGCGAGAGCTACACCTTC. Translating it yields CARSSESYTF.

This clonotype was detected only a few times. The chain uses TRBV6-1 and TRBJ2-1; 13 bases agree with TRBD2. J gave up 1 base and V 5 bases, and 5 bases lay outside the gene matches. Germline loops: CDR1 MNHNS, CDR2 SASEGT. The CDR3 sequence is 17 residues long. The CDR3 DNA reads TGTGCCAGCAGTCTAAGGACTAGCGGGAGATCCTACAATGAGCAGTTCTTC. This gives the protein CASSLRTSGRSYNEQFF.

The rearrangement links TRBV3-1 to TRBJ2-3; D might be TRBD1 or TRBD2, each matching 5 bases. In germline, CDR1 is LGHDT, CDR2 YNNKEL (reference sequence). V dropped 4 bases and J dropped 2 bases, with 16 bases sitting between them. CDR3 length: 16 residues. Here the CDR3 DNA reads TGTGCCAGCAGCCCGACCGCCGGGACGTCCACAGATACGCAGTATTTT. The encoded protein is CASSPTAGTSTDTQYF.

In its sample, this clonotype was seen many times. The chain recombines TRBV28 with TRBJ2-7, with D hard to call. The CDR3 is made up of 15 amino acids. V lost 7 bases and J lost 0, with 16 bases in between. The germline V gene has CDR1 MDHEN and CDR2 SYDVKM. The DNA of the CDR3 is TGTGCCAGCAAGGTATCCAGCCTAAGCTCCTACGAGCAGTACTTC. Its protein is CASKVSSLSSYEQYF.